These 7 T cell receptor beta chains were sequenced from one sample in a study of control samples from healthy donors and cancer patients. The assay was immunoSEQ multiplex PCR, and TCRdb's table has in-frame clones only and misses some. The table records some 54,000 clones, approximately 95% of them present only once. What was sequenced was blood. Every receptor here comes from a woman aged 30 to 39 in good health.

A single count supports this clone. The CDR3, as DNA: TGTGCCACCAGCGGGGGGATTAGCAATCAGCCCCAGCATTTT. Protein: CATSGGISNQPQHF. J is TRBJ1-5 and V is TRBV24-1; D possibly corresponds to TRBD1 (5 bases). CDR1 and CDR2 from the germline V gene are KGHDR and SFDVKD. The CDR3 length is 14 residues. Deletions cut 7 bases from V and 0 bases from J, with 9 bases between.

The chain has TRBV6-5 and TRBJ2-1, with no clear D. The CDR3 contains 15 residues. Looked up from germline, CDR1 is MNHEY and CDR2 is SVGAGI. Deletions cut 2 bases from V and 0 bases from J, with 8 bases between. The CDR3, as DNA: TGTGCCAGCAGTTACGGGGTGGTCTCCTACAATGAGCAGTTCTTC. This encodes CASSYGVVSYNEQFF.

The chain carries TRBV5-1 and TRBJ2-7; 11 nucleotides agree with TRBD2. Germline V gene sequence: CDR1 SGHRS, CDR2 YFSETQ. There are 15 residues in the CDR3. V shed 0 bases and J 4 bases; nucleotides not matched to a gene: 3. Written as DNA, the CDR3 is TGCGCCAGCAGCTTGGCGACTAGCGGGGAGTACGAGCAGTACTTC. It specifies CASSLATSGEYEQYF.

This chain uses TRBV2 with TRBJ2-1; D is undetermined. Between the trimmed V and J ends, which lost 7 bases and 2 bases, there was a span of 9 bases. The CDR3 totals 13 residues. Looked up from germline, CDR1 is SNHLY and CDR2 is FYNNEI. For the CDR3, the DNA is TGTGCCAGCATGACACGGACCTACAATGAGCAGTTCTTC. Amino acids: CASMTRTYNEQFF.

This rearrangement joins TRBV3-1 (or the pseudogene TRBV3-2) to TRBJ1-5; D is unclear. Per germline, CDR1 LGHDT and CDR2 YNNKEL (reference sequence). The CDR3 length is 15 residues. Trimming stripped 1 base from V and 3 bases from J, with 10 bases between. The chain's CDR3 is CASSQGEVTNQPQHF. In nucleotides, the CDR3 is TGTGCCAGCAGCCAAGGGGAGGTAACCAATCAGCCCCAGCATTTT.

Here the CDR3 reads CASSPYTADPGRATQYF. The CDR3 nucleotides are TGTGCCAGCAGTCCTTATACGGCCGACCCCGGCCGGGCGACCCAGTACTTC. The V gene is TRBV6-6, the J gene TRBJ2-5; D uncertain. Trimming took off 5 bases at V and 7 bases at J, with 26 bases between the two ends. The length of the CDR3 is 17 residues. Looked up from germline, CDR1 is MNHNY and CDR2 is SVGAGI (reference sequence).

The chain combines TRBV2 with TRBJ1-6; no firm D call. V lost 6 bases and J lost 2, with 14 bases in between. This CDR3 has 16 residues. Germline loops: CDR1 SNHLY, CDR2 FYNNEI. As DNA, the CDR3 is TGTGCCAGCAGGGATGACAAAACCCCCTATAATTCACCCCTCCACTTT. Residues: CASRDDKTPYNSPLHF.